This passage covers 19 T cell receptor beta chains from one sample sequenced in a study of spatial heterogeneity in lung cancer. Overall study findings and caveats: Counts of expanded alpha and beta TCRs within tumors tracked the tumor nonsynonymous mutation count.

Each CDR3 protein is one row after TCRdb ran MiXCR on the 5' RACE reads. The sample lists about 13,000 distinct CDR3 sequences; roughly 5% were seen once. As to time point: sample taken at primary tumor resection. These TCRs are of unknown antigen specificity. The sample consisted of lung tumor tissue, taken at surgery. All receptors derive from a male donor with early-stage non-small cell lung cancer.

There are many counts of this clonotype. The library was prepared for alpha chains; this beta chain is a stray read, so its frequency means little. The genes are TRBV20-1 and TRBJ1-1; TRBD1 aligns across 8 bases. This CDR3 region has 16 residues. The junction had 10 bases not matched to a gene; V was cut back by 0 bases and J by 4 bases. The V gene's germline CDR1 is DFQATT and CDR2 SNEGSKA (reference sequence). CDR3 coding DNA: TGCAGTGCTAGAGACCCCGGACAGGGTAGGGGCACTGAAGCTTTCTTT. Translating it yields CSARDPGQGRGTEAFF.

This clonotype was seen many times. This beta chain turned up in a library designed for alpha chains; as an off-target read, its abundance says little. V is TRBV7-2 and J is TRBJ2-5; the D gene is possibly TRBD2 (6 bases). V lost 5 bases, J lost 4 bases, and 14 bases lay in between. Germline lookup yields CDR1 SGHTA and CDR2 FQGNSA. The CDR3 is 14 residues long. CDR3 nucleotide sequence: TGTGCCAGCAGCCCCCCTAGCGTCGGAGAGACCCAGTACTTC. Translation: CASSPPSVGETQYF.

This clonotype was counted many times. In a library made to pick up alpha chains, this beta chain is a stray read with a size that means little. This sequence joins TRBV6-2 or TRBV6-3 and TRBJ2-6; 8 nucleotides line up with TRBD1. The germline V gene has CDR1 MNHEY and CDR2 SVGEGT. The junction had 18 bases not matched to a gene; V was cut back by 5 bases and J by 0 bases. This CDR3 region has 21 residues. CDR3: CASSHLDIPRTGTSGANVLTF. The CDR3 DNA is TGTGCCAGCAGTCACCTGGACATCCCGAGGACAGGGACCTCTGGGGCCAACGTCCTGACTTTC.

This clonotype was detected many times. A library made for alpha chains picked up this beta chain off target, so its size means little. The genes are TRBV7-9 and TRBJ2-7; D gene ambiguous. The germline CDR1 and CDR2 sequences are SEHNR and FQNEAQ (reference sequence). V lost 1 base and J lost 0, with 4 bases in between. This CDR3 has 13 amino acids. The chain's CDR3 is CASSLGASYEQYF. CDR3 nucleotide sequence: TGTGCCAGCAGCTTAGGGGCCTCCTACGAGCAGTACTTC.

There are many counts of this clonotype. This beta chain is a stray sequence in a library constructed for alpha chains; its clone size is not meaningful. The J gene is TRBJ2-1, the V gene TRBV11-2, with 8 bases matching TRBD1. CDR1 and CDR2 from the germline V gene are SGHAT and FQNNGV. J was trimmed by 6 bases and V by 4 bases; bases with no gene match: 5. This CDR3 contains 14 residues. Written as DNA, the CDR3 is TGTGCCAGCAGCTACAGGGGGGTCTCCAATGAGCAGTTCTTC. Its translation is CASSYRGVSNEQFF. The full variable domain, in which reference TRBV11-2 and TRBJ2-1 provide the parts outside the CDR3, is EAGVAQSPRYKIIEKRQSVAFWCNPISGHATLYWYQQILGQGPKLLIQFQNNGVVDDSQLPKDRFSAERLKGVDSTLKIQPAKLEDSAVYLCASSYRGVSNEQFFGPGTRLTVL.

This clonotype has ten or more counts. A library prepared for alpha chains yielded this beta chain as an off-target read; its size is of little meaning. CDR3 bases: TGCGCCAGCAGCTTGGCCTTAGGAGACACTGAAGCTTTCTTT. Amino acids: CASSLALGDTEAFF. V and J are TRBV5-1 and TRBJ1-1; D unclear. V was pared by 0 bases and J by 3 bases, with 9 bases between. The CDR3 runs to 14 residues. Per the germline V gene, CDR1 is SGHRS and CDR2 is YFSETQ.

This clonotype was observed many times. The size of this beta chain means little, since it is a stray read in a library made for alpha chains. This rearrangement joins TRBV10-3 to TRBJ2-2; D not certain. Germline V gene sequence: CDR1 ENHRY, CDR2 SYGVKD. V shed 4 bases and J shed 0 bases, with 12 bases lying between them. This CDR3 is 16 amino acids long. Here the CDR3 reads CAISVDGSPNTGELFF. CDR3 in DNA: TGTGCCATCAGTGTCGATGGTAGCCCGAACACCGGGGAGCTGTTTTTT.

On this clonotype: Because this beta chain is a stray read in a library intended to capture alpha chains, its abundance should not be given much weight. The rearrangement links TRBV7-9 to TRBJ1-1; D is unresolved. CDR1 and CDR2 (germline): SEHNR, FQNEAQ (reference sequence). The V end lost 8 bases, the J end lost 1 base, and 17 bases lay between the germline ends. The CDR3 extends over 15 amino acids. CDR3 protein: CASGARTTENTEAFF. The CDR3 nucleotides read TGTGCCAGCGGCGCCAGAACCACAGAGAACACTGAAGCTTTCTTT.

This clonotype has just a few counts. Within a library made for alpha chains, this beta chain is off target, and its count is uninformative. This chain joins TRBV20-1 and TRBJ1-5; no clear D gene. V was clipped by 5 bases and J by 3 bases, with 14 bases between them. This CDR3 is built from 14 residues. Germline V lookup: CDR1 DFQATT, CDR2 SNEGSKA (reference sequence). The CDR3 spells CSASSVQLNQPQHF. The CDR3 region has the DNA TGCAGTGCTTCCTCGGTCCAGCTCAATCAGCCCCAGCATTTT.

In this sample, this clonotype turned up many times. This beta chain was picked up by a library intended for alpha chains and is off target, so its count carries little meaning. V is TRBV19 and J is TRBJ1-4; D is perhaps TRBD1 (5 bases). CDR1 is LNHDA, CDR2 SQIVND, per germline (reference sequence). This CDR3 region has 15 residues. V dropped 6 bases and J dropped 0 bases, with 11 bases sitting between them. Written as DNA, the CDR3 is TGTGCCAGTAGCGTCGGGACGGCAACTAATGAAAAACTGTTTTTT. Amino acid sequence: CASSVGTATNEKLFF. The whole variable domain, remainder taken from reference TRBV19 and TRBJ1-4, is DGGITQSPKYLFRKEGQNVTLSCEQNLNHDAMYWYRQDPGQGLRLIYYSQIVNDFQKGDIAEGYSVSREKKESFPLTVTSAQKNPTAFYLCASSVGTATNEKLFFGSGTQLSVL.

This clonotype was detected many times. This beta chain represents an off-target read in a library built for alpha chains; its size is of limited meaning. The J gene is TRBJ2-2, the V gene TRBV27, with TRBD1 identical over 8 bases. Losses at the gene ends were 5 bases for V and 7 bases for J; bases not matched to a gene: 9. Germline V gives CDR1 MNHEY, CDR2 SMNVEV (reference sequence). This CDR3 contains 15 residues. CDR3 sequence: CASSAPDRGGGELFF. The DNA of the CDR3 is TGTGCCAGCAGTGCCCCCGACAGGGGTGGCGGGGAGCTGTTTTTT.

This clonotype has at least ten counts. For a library built for alpha chains, this beta chain is a stray read; little rests on its size. The rearrangement links TRBV6-5 to TRBJ2-1; D may be TRBD2 (6 bases). CDR1 and CDR2 from the germline V gene are MNHEY and SVGAGI. The length of the CDR3 is 12 residues. V was clipped by 8 bases and J by 10 bases, with 15 bases between them. CDR3 sequence reads: CASSALGGEQFF. CDR3 nucleotides: TGTGCCAGCTCCGCCCTTGGGGGGGAGCAGTTCTTC.

This clonotype was recorded at least ten times. This beta chain is an off-target read within a library intended for alpha chains, so its frequency means little. The rearrangement links TRBV4-2 to TRBJ2-7; 14 bases agree with TRBD2. Germline loops: CDR1 LGHNA, CDR2 YNFKEQ. V shed 7 bases, J shed 0 bases, and the junction held 8 bases outside the gene matches. CDR3 length: 17 residues. The CDR3 spells CASKKGLAGVSSYEQYF. CDR3 bases: TGTGCCAGCAAAAAGGGACTAGCGGGGGTTTCCTCCTACGAGCAGTACTTC.

Of note for this clonotype: This beta chain came through as a stray read in a library set up for alpha chains, and its size says little. The V gene is TRBV11-2, the J gene TRBJ2-6; D perhaps matches TRBD1 (5 bases). Germline V gene data show CDR1 as SGHAT and CDR2 as FQNNGV. V lost 3 bases, J lost 2 bases, and 8 bases lay in between. This CDR3 spans 15 amino acids. The CDR3 nucleotides read TGTGCCAGCAGCTTCCAGGGTCCTGGGGCCAACGTCCTGACTTTC. It yields the protein CASSFQGPGANVLTF.

In regard to this clonotype: This beta chain is an off-target read within a library intended for alpha chains, so its frequency means little. For the CDR3, the DNA is TGTGCCAGCAGTTTCGGACTAGCGATAAATGAGCAGTTCTTC. Protein product: CASSFGLAINEQFF. The chain carries TRBV27 and TRBJ2-1; 9 bases are a match to TRBD2. Germline V gives CDR1 MNHEY, CDR2 SMNVEV (reference sequence). The V segment lost 3 bases and the J segment 7 bases; nucleotides outside the gene matches: 4. The length of the CDR3 is 14 residues.

The table lists this clonotype with many counts. This beta chain is an unintended read in a library built for alpha chains; its size means little. This chain joins TRBV28 and TRBJ1-5; 8 bases line up with TRBD1. After removal of 6 bases from V and 4 bases from J, the junction contained 14 bases not matched to a gene. This CDR3 comprises 17 residues. Germline V gene lookup returns CDR1 MDHEN and CDR2 SYDVKM. For the CDR3, the DNA is TGTGCCAGCAGGCCTCCACCAGGGGGCGCCATTAATCAGCCCCAGCATTTT. Translation gives CASRPPPGGAINQPQHF.

There are a few counts of this clonotype. With the library built for alpha chains, this beta chain is off target and its frequency is not meaningful. The rearrangement uses TRBV4-3 and TRBJ2-3; 10 bases align to TRBD2. V trimming: 0 bases; J trimming: 3 bases; junction bases outside the gene matches: 3. CDR3 length equals 16 residues. Germline CDR1 reads LGHNA; CDR2 reads YSLEER. The CDR3 spells CASSQEKGLATDTQYF. The CDR3 DNA follows: TGCGCCAGCAGCCAAGAGAAGGGACTAGCGACAGATACGCAGTATTTT.

This clonotype came up many times. Found in a library prepared for alpha chains, this beta chain is an off-target read, and its abundance has little meaning. The chain is built from TRBV5-4 and TRBJ2-7; D is ambiguous. Germline V CDR1 and CDR2: SGHNT, YYREEE (reference sequence). Deletions cut 0 bases from V and 6 bases from J, with 10 bases between. CDR3 length: 13 residues. CDR3 loop: CASSLAGFGEQYF. The DNA for the CDR3 is TGTGCCAGCAGCTTGGCCGGTTTTGGCGAGCAGTACTTC.

This clonotype was detected many times. The library was prepared for alpha chains; this beta chain is a stray read, so its frequency means little. The chain links TRBV9 to TRBJ1-2; tentatively, D is TRBD1 (5 bases). V was pared by 4 bases and J by 2 bases, with 36 bases between. Germline CDR1 SGDLS, CDR2 YYNGEE. The CDR3 is 22 amino acids. The CDR3: CASSRTSGGFIERRGENYGYTF. CDR3 nucleotide sequence: TGTGCCAGCAGCCGAACCTCGGGGGGATTCATCGAAAGGCGAGGAGAAAACTATGGCTACACCTTC.